This is a list of T cell receptor beta chains from one sample in a study of T cell responses to AZD1222 COVID-19 vaccine. Libraries were prepared by immunoSEQ multiplex PCR; TCRdb keeps only in-frame clonotypes and omits some of them. The sample contains some 150,000 clones, 85% to 95% of which appear only once. This specimen was peripheral blood, taken on day 0 of AZD1222 vaccination. The receptor source for this set is an adult in good health. Each CDR3 is given with its conserved first and last residue. The D gene is left open where the match is weak. Expanded clones get a size class; other rows say once, few or many, or leave the size out.

abundance: -
v_gene: TRBV3-1/TRBV3-2
d_gene: -
j_gene: TRBJ2-7
CDR3aa: CASSQVGSEQYF
CDR3nt: TGTGCCAGCAGCCAAGTCGGGTCCGAGCAGTACTTC

abundance: -
v_gene: TRBV19
d_gene: -
j_gene: TRBJ2-7
CDR3aa: CASSTTGDEQYF
CDR3nt: TGTGCCAGTAGTACCACGGGGGACGAGCAGTACTTC

abundance: -
v_gene: TRBV30
d_gene: -
j_gene: TRBJ1-5
CDR3aa: CAWSAGRKGDNQPQHF
CDR3nt: TGTGCCTGGAGCGCAGGGAGGAAAGGGGATAATCAGCCCCAGCATTTT

abundance: -
v_gene: TRBV7-6
d_gene: -
j_gene: TRBJ1-1
CDR3aa: CASSLGPRGPEAFF
CDR3nt: TGTGCCAGCAGCTTAGGGCCCAGGGGCCCTGAAGCTTTCTTT

abundance: -
v_gene: TRBV6-5
d_gene: -
j_gene: TRBJ2-1
CDR3aa: CASNRGAHYNEQFF
CDR3nt: TGTGCCAGCAACCGGGGGGCACACTACAATGAGCAGTTCTTC

abundance: once
v_gene: TRBV19
d_gene: -
j_gene: TRBJ2-5
CDR3aa: CASSISNLGVFEETQYF
CDR3nt: TGTGCCAGTAGTATATCTAATTTGGGAGTTTTTGAAGAGACCCAGTACTTC

abundance: -
v_gene: TRBV14
d_gene: -
j_gene: TRBJ2-7
CDR3aa: CASSLMGHQYGYEQYF
CDR3nt: TGTGCCAGCAGCCTTATGGGGCACCAGTATGGTTACGAGCAGTACTTC

abundance: -
v_gene: TRBV28
d_gene: TRBD2
j_gene: TRBJ2-1
CDR3aa: CASSFPLTLTSEKIHEQFF
CDR3nt: TGTGCCAGCAGTTTCCCCCTTACTCTTACTAGCGAAAAAATCCATGAGCAGTTCTTC

abundance: -
v_gene: TRBV6-2/TRBV6-3
d_gene: -
j_gene: TRBJ1-2
CDR3aa: CASSFGYYGYTF
CDR3nt: TGTGCCAGCAGCTTCGGGTACTATGGCTACACCTTC

abundance: -
v_gene: TRBV2
d_gene: -
j_gene: TRBJ2-1
CDR3aa: CASSTARGNEQFF
CDR3nt: TGTGCCAGCTCGACGGCCAGGGGAAATGAGCAGTTCTTC

abundance: -
v_gene: TRBV19
d_gene: -
j_gene: TRBJ1-5
CDR3aa: CASTAGWQPQHF
CDR3nt: TGTGCCAGTACGGCAGGGTGGCAGCCCCAGCATTTT

abundance: -
v_gene: TRBV28
d_gene: TRBD1
j_gene: TRBJ1-2
CDR3aa: CASRRQGADGYTF
CDR3nt: TGTGCCAGCAGAAGACAGGGGGCTGATGGCTACACCTTC

abundance: -
v_gene: TRBV6-5
d_gene: -
j_gene: TRBJ2-7
CDR3aa: CASSPLTGAYEQYF
CDR3nt: TGTGCCAGCAGTCCTTTGACGGGGGCCTACGAGCAGTACTTC

abundance: -
v_gene: TRBV15
d_gene: -
j_gene: TRBJ2-2
CDR3aa: CATSRGGLGTGELFF
CDR3nt: TGTGCCACCAGCAGAGGAGGGCTTGGCACCGGGGAGCTGTTTTTT

abundance: -
v_gene: TRBV9
d_gene: TRBD1
j_gene: TRBJ1-1
CDR3aa: CASSGSGTVNTEAFF
CDR3nt: TGTGCCAGCAGCGGATCCGGGACAGTGAACACTGAAGCTTTCTTT

abundance: -
v_gene: TRBV28
d_gene: -
j_gene: TRBJ2-7
CDR3aa: CASSFGLAEQYF
CDR3nt: TGTGCCAGCAGTTTTGGGCTTGCCGAGCAGTACTTC

abundance: -
v_gene: TRBV19
d_gene: -
j_gene: TRBJ2-2
CDR3aa: CASSPGTPTGELFF
CDR3nt: TGTGCCAGTAGCCCAGGGACGCCGACCGGGGAGCTGTTTTTT

abundance: -
v_gene: TRBV10-3
d_gene: TRBD1
j_gene: TRBJ2-2
CDR3aa: CAIGQGETVTGELFF
CDR3nt: TGTGCCATCGGCCAGGGGGAGACGGTTACCGGGGAGCTGTTTTTT

abundance: -
v_gene: TRBV28
d_gene: -
j_gene: TRBJ1-1
CDR3aa: CASTELQAEAFF
CDR3nt: TGTGCCAGCACCGAGCTTCAAGCTGAAGCTTTCTTT

abundance: -
v_gene: TRBV27
d_gene: -
j_gene: TRBJ2-1
CDR3aa: CASSSDVGSYNEQFF
CDR3nt: TGTGCCAGCAGTTCCGACGTGGGCTCCTACAATGAGCAGTTCTTC

abundance: -
v_gene: TRBV2
d_gene: TRBD1
j_gene: TRBJ1-2
CDR3aa: CASSEAQGARTF
CDR3nt: TGTGCCAGCAGTGAAGCGCAGGGGGCTCGTACCTTC

abundance: -
v_gene: TRBV7-2
d_gene: TRBD1
j_gene: TRBJ1-5
CDR3aa: CASSPGQGGQPQHF
CDR3nt: TGTGCCAGCAGCCCGGGACAGGGAGGTCAGCCCCAGCATTTT

abundance: -
v_gene: TRBV18
d_gene: -
j_gene: TRBJ2-3
CDR3aa: CASSPDRANTQYF
CDR3nt: TGTGCCAGCTCACCAGATAGAGCAAATACGCAGTATTTT

abundance: -
v_gene: TRBV7-2
d_gene: TRBD1
j_gene: TRBJ1-6
CDR3aa: CASSPGQGMRSPLHF
CDR3nt: TGTGCCAGCAGCCCTGGACAGGGGATGAGATCACCCCTCCACTTT

abundance: -
v_gene: TRBV4-3
d_gene: -
j_gene: TRBJ2-2
CDR3aa: CASSQDRFAGELFF
CDR3nt: TGCGCCAGCAGCCAAGACCGGTTCGCCGGGGAGCTGTTTTTT

abundance: -
v_gene: TRBV5-1
d_gene: -
j_gene: TRBJ1-2
CDR3aa: CASSLTDDYGYTF
CDR3nt: TGCGCCAGCAGCTTGACAGATGACTATGGCTACACCTTC

abundance: -
v_gene: TRBV9
d_gene: TRBD1
j_gene: TRBJ1-2
CDR3aa: CASSVRQGNGYTF
CDR3nt: TGTGCCAGCAGCGTCCGACAGGGGAATGGCTACACCTTC

abundance: -
v_gene: TRBV5-1
d_gene: -
j_gene: TRBJ2-7
CDR3aa: CASSLSLAISYEQYF
CDR3nt: TGCGCCAGCAGCTTGAGTTTGGCAATATCCTACGAGCAGTACTTC

abundance: -
v_gene: TRBV11-2
d_gene: TRBD1
j_gene: TRBJ2-3
CDR3aa: CASSVQGGTDTQYF
CDR3nt: TGTGCCAGCAGCGTACAGGGGGGCACAGATACGCAGTATTTT

abundance: -
v_gene: TRBV18
d_gene: TRBD2
j_gene: TRBJ2-7
CDR3aa: CASSLLSGELYEQYF
CDR3nt: TGTGCCAGCTCCCTCCTTAGCGGGGAACTCTACGAGCAGTACTTC

abundance: -
v_gene: TRBV19
d_gene: -
j_gene: TRBJ2-3
CDR3aa: CASSIDLHTASTDTQYF
CDR3nt: TGTGCCAGTAGTATAGACCTTCATACGGCTAGCACAGATACGCAGTATTTT

abundance: -
v_gene: TRBV6-5
d_gene: -
j_gene: TRBJ1-1
CDR3aa: CASSRQRDKNTEAFF
CDR3nt: TGTGCCAGCAGTAGGCAACGGGACAAGAACACTGAAGCTTTCTTT

abundance: -
v_gene: TRBV2
d_gene: -
j_gene: TRBJ2-4
CDR3aa: CAGYTELAKNIQYF
CDR3nt: TGTGCCGGCTATACAGAGCTAGCCAAAAACATTCAGTACTTC

abundance: -
v_gene: TRBV10-3
d_gene: -
j_gene: TRBJ1-4
CDR3aa: CAISQPYEKLFF
CDR3nt: TGTGCCATCAGTCAACCGTATGAAAAACTGTTTTTT

abundance: -
v_gene: TRBV18
d_gene: -
j_gene: TRBJ1-2
CDR3aa: CASSTGDYGYTF
CDR3nt: TGTGCCAGCTCTACAGGAGATTATGGCTACACCTTC

abundance: -
v_gene: TRBV2
d_gene: -
j_gene: TRBJ2-1
CDR3aa: CASSEAQGQAFNEQFF
CDR3nt: TGTGCCAGCAGTGAAGCGCAGGGACAAGCCTTCAATGAGCAGTTCTTC

abundance: -
v_gene: TRBV5-1
d_gene: -
j_gene: TRBJ1-6
CDR3aa: CASSLGFSYNSPLHF
CDR3nt: TGCGCCAGCAGTTTGGGATTCTCCTATAATTCACCCCTCCACTTT

abundance: -
v_gene: TRBV18
d_gene: TRBD1
j_gene: TRBJ2-5
CDR3aa: CASSPTGTPTPTPYF
CDR3nt: TGTGCCAGCTCACCGACAGGGACACCGACTCCAACGCCGTACTTC

abundance: -
v_gene: TRBV9
d_gene: -
j_gene: TRBJ1-2
CDR3aa: CASSVTGALGYTF
CDR3nt: TGTGCCAGCAGCGTAACCGGAGCGCTGGGCTACACCTTC

abundance: -
v_gene: TRBV5-8
d_gene: -
j_gene: TRBJ1-2
CDR3aa: CASSPGPRNYGYTF
CDR3nt: TGTGCCAGCAGCCCGGGCCCCAGAAACTATGGCTACACCTTC

abundance: -
v_gene: TRBV10-1
d_gene: -
j_gene: TRBJ2-1
CDR3aa: CASSEMGAGINEQFF
CDR3nt: TGCGCCAGCAGTGAAATGGGGGCAGGGATCAATGAGCAGTTCTTC

abundance: -
v_gene: TRBV28
d_gene: TRBD1
j_gene: TRBJ2-7
CDR3aa: CASSSPGQGYEQYF
CDR3nt: TGTGCCAGCAGCAGCCCGGGACAGGGTTACGAGCAGTACTTC

abundance: few
v_gene: TRBV5-1
d_gene: TRBD1
j_gene: TRBJ2-1
CDR3aa: CASSWDRTYNEQFF
CDR3nt: TGCGCCAGCAGCTGGGACAGGACCTACAATGAGCAGTTCTTC

abundance: -
v_gene: TRBV14
d_gene: -
j_gene: TRBJ2-2
CDR3aa: CASSQVGTAGELFF
CDR3nt: TGTGCCAGCAGCCAAGTGGGGACCGCCGGGGAGCTGTTTTTT

abundance: -
v_gene: TRBV18
d_gene: TRBD1
j_gene: TRBJ1-1
CDR3aa: CASSEGQGLLGTEAFF
CDR3nt: TGTGCCAGCTCTGAGGGACAGGGGCTCTTGGGGACTGAAGCTTTCTTT

abundance: -
v_gene: TRBV3-1/TRBV3-2
d_gene: TRBD1
j_gene: TRBJ2-3
CDR3aa: CASSQETGGAGDTQYF
CDR3nt: TGTGCCAGCAGCCAAGAGACAGGGGGCGCGGGAGATACGCAGTATTTT

abundance: -
v_gene: TRBV28
d_gene: -
j_gene: TRBJ1-4
CDR3aa: CASRQTGLNEKLFF
CDR3nt: TGTGCCAGCAGGCAAACAGGGCTCAATGAAAAACTGTTTTTT

abundance: -
v_gene: TRBV19
d_gene: -
j_gene: TRBJ1-5
CDR3aa: CASSMGRGWNNQPQHF
CDR3nt: TGTGCCAGTAGTATGGGGAGGGGGTGGAACAATCAGCCCCAGCATTTT

abundance: once
v_gene: TRBV5-4
d_gene: -
j_gene: TRBJ1-5
CDR3aa: CASSLGGGADQPQHF
CDR3nt: TGTGCCAGCAGCTTGGGAGGGGGGGCGGATCAGCCCCAGCATTTT

abundance: -
v_gene: TRBV14
d_gene: TRBD2
j_gene: TRBJ2-1
CDR3aa: CASSQTSGGYYEQFF
CDR3nt: TGTGCCAGCAGCCAAACTAGCGGGGGCTACTATGAGCAGTTCTTC